Shown below are 32 T cell receptor beta chains from a single sample sequenced in a study of vaccination effects on CD4 cells after COVID-19. CD4+ T cells were isolated after roughly nine days of culture. Two-dose BNT162b2 or mRNA-1273 vaccination was given to participants. These receptors' antigens are unknown. Method: immunoSEQ multiplex PCR; TCRdb's copy keeps in-frame clones and lacks some. The sample carries roughly 30,000 clones, 70% to 75% recorded once. The source material was CD4+ T cells from PBMCs cultured without peptide, sampled after COVID-19 vaccination. These receptors were collected from a human donor who received a COVID-19 vaccine.

The chain is built from TRBV2 and TRBJ2-4; no reliable D call. This CDR3 comprises 17 residues. The germline V gene has CDR1 SNHLY and CDR2 FYNNEI. V shed 3 bases and J shed 8 bases, with 23 bases lying between them. CDR3 sequence reads: CASSDRFYSSGTDIQYF. DNA of the CDR3: TGTGCCAGCAGTGACCGGTTTTATTCCTCGGGTACGGACATTCAGTACTTC. Looking up the rest from reference TRBV2 and TRBJ2-4 gives the full variable domain: EPEVTQTPSHQVTQMGQEVILRCVPISNHLYFYWYRQILGQKVEFLVSFYNNEISEKSEIFDDQFSVERPDGSNFTLKIRSTKLEDSAMYFCASSDRFYSSGTDIQYFGAGTRLSVL.

Written as DNA, the CDR3 is TGTGCCAGCAGTGAATGGGGACAAGAGACCCAGTACTTC. This sequence encodes CASSEWGQETQYF. The chain has TRBV25-1 and TRBJ2-5; no firm D call. The V and J ends lost 1 base and 2 bases respectively, with 5 bases between them. Looked up from germline, CDR1 is MGHDK and CDR2 is SYGVNS. The CDR3 loop spans 13 amino acids.

The chain joins TRBV12-5 to TRBJ2-5; D is uncertain. This CDR3 is 11 amino acids long. Germline V gene lookup returns CDR1 LGHNT and CDR2 FRNRAP. V was shortened by 2 bases and J by 5 bases, with 3 bases between the two germline ends. CDR3 sequence: CASGLSETQYF. In DNA, the CDR3 is TGTGCTAGTGGTTTGAGTGAGACCCAGTACTTC. The full variable domain, in which reference TRBV12-5 and TRBJ2-5 provide the parts outside the CDR3, is DARVTQTPRHKVTEMGQEVTMRCQPILGHNTVFWYRQTMMQGLELLAYFRNRAPLDDSGMPKDRFSAEMPDATLATLKIQPSEPRDSAVYFCASGLSETQYFGPGTRLLVL.

The chain links TRBV30 to TRBJ2-1; no clear D. Germline CDR1 is GTSNPN and CDR2 is SVGIG (reference sequence). The V gene lost 0 bases and the J gene lost 7 bases, with 16 bases spanning the gap. This CDR3 comprises 15 residues. The CDR3 DNA reads as TGTGCCTGGAGTGTACTTCTGCGGCAGAGGAATGAGCAGTTCTTC. Translated, it gives CAWSVLLRQRNEQFF.

The rearrangement joins TRBV6-5 to TRBJ2-2, with TRBD1 identical over 8 bases. The CDR3 extends over 15 amino acids. CDR1 and CDR2 from the germline V gene are MNHEY and SVGAGI. Trimming cost V 5 bases and J 4 bases; bases outside gene matches: 6. CDR3 coding DNA: TGTGCCAGCAGTAAGACAGGGGCCGGCACCGGGGAGCTGTTTTTT. Translated, it gives CASSKTGAGTGELFF.

CDR3 nucleotide sequence: TGTGCCAGCAGCCCCTCGGGGAGCTCCTATAATTCACCCCTCCACTTT. Residues: CASSPSGSSYNSPLHF. The gene calls are TRBV7-9 and TRBJ1-6; D remains unclear. The CDR3 runs 16 residues. Germline-derived CDR1 and CDR2 are SEHNR and FQNEAQ (reference sequence). V was trimmed by 5 bases and J by 0 bases, leaving 11 bases between them.

The rearrangement links TRBV28 to TRBJ2-7, with D unresolved. Germline V CDR1 and CDR2: MDHEN, SYDVKM. The CDR3 totals 12 residues. The ends were cut back, 4 bases at V and 6 bases at J, with 10 bases in the middle. CDR3 sequence: CASSSPQREQYF. In DNA form, the CDR3 reads TGTGCCAGCAGTTCCCCCCAACGCGAGCAGTACTTC.

J is TRBJ2-7 and V is TRBV18; D is uncertain. The germline gives CDR1 KGHSH, CDR2 LQKENI. Trimming stripped 3 bases from V and 0 bases from J, with 12 bases between. This CDR3 has 15 residues. The CDR3 bases are TGTGCCAGCTCACCCCCCGGACGGACCTCCTACGAGCAGTACTTC. Its protein is CASSPPGRTSYEQYF.

This chain links TRBV6-6 with TRBJ1-6; D possibly corresponds to TRBD1 (5 bases). The CDR3 is 14 amino acids. The germline V gene has CDR1 MNHNY and CDR2 SVGAGI (reference sequence). Trimming stripped 10 bases from V and 4 bases from J, with 14 bases between. CDR3 loop: CATGPGRYNSPLHF. The DNA for the CDR3 is TGTGCCACCGGACCGGGACGTTATAATTCACCCCTCCACTTT.

The CDR3 coding sequence is TGCGCCAGCAGCTTGGAGGGCGGGAGTTTGACAGATACGCAGTATTTT. Protein sequence: CASSLEGGSLTDTQYF. This chain uses TRBV5-1 with TRBJ2-3, with 7 bases matching TRBD2. The CDR3 spans 16 residues. Germline trimming cut 0 bases from V and 3 bases from J; bases unmatched to any gene: 7. Germline loops: CDR1 SGHRS, CDR2 YFSETQ.

This chain uses TRBV2 with TRBJ2-1, with D perhaps TRBD2 (7 bases). The CDR3 loop spans 12 amino acids. V gave up 9 bases and J gave up 5 bases, with 11 bases separating them. Germline CDR1 and CDR2: SNHLY and FYNNEI. The DNA of the CDR3 is TGTGCCAGGGGGGGGCAGAACAATGAGCAGTTCTTC. It translates to CARGGQNNEQFF. The whole variable domain, remainder taken from reference TRBV2 and TRBJ2-1, is EPEVTQTPSHQVTQMGQEVILRCVPISNHLYFYWYRQILGQKVEFLVSFYNNEISEKSEIFDDQFSVERPDGSNFTLKIRSTKLEDSAMYFCARGGQNNEQFFGPGTRLTVL.

This chain links TRBV5-4 with TRBJ1-2; D is uncertain. The CDR3 covers 14 residues. The germline CDR1 and CDR2 sequences are SGHNT and YYREEE (reference sequence). V lost 4 bases, J lost 0 bases, and 10 bases lay in between. CDR3 DNA sequence: TGTGCCAGCAGCATCGACACCTCTAACTATGGCTACACCTTC. Its translation: CASSIDTSNYGYTF.

The sample holds a few counts of this clone. This chain connects TRBV7-2 to TRBJ2-3, with unresolved D. V shed 5 bases and J shed 4 bases, with 7 bases lying between them. This CDR3 spans 12 amino acids. In germline, CDR1 is SGHTA, CDR2 FQGNSA. The DNA of the CDR3 is TGTGCCAGCAGCCGAGACGCAGATACGCAGTATTTT. The encoded protein is CASSRDADTQYF.

V gene TRBV2 combines with J gene TRBJ2-2; TRBD1 or TRBD2 may be the D gene (5 bases each). The CDR3 is made up of 15 amino acids. Trimming removed 4 bases at V and 2 bases at J, with 11 bases between. The germline V gene has CDR1 SNHLY and CDR2 FYNNEI. The chain's CDR3 is CASSAQGPNTGELFF. CDR3 in DNA: TGTGCCAGCAGTGCTCAGGGACCCAACACCGGGGAGCTGTTTTTT.

The chain carries TRBV6-2 or TRBV6-3 and TRBJ2-7; the match to TRBD1 covers 9 bases. The length of the CDR3 is 14 residues. Germline V gives CDR1 MNHEY, CDR2 SVGEGT. J gave up 3 bases and V 6 bases, and 6 bases lay outside the gene matches. DNA of the CDR3: TGTGCCAGCAGCTCCGGGACAGGGCTCTACGAGCAGTACTTC. The encoded protein is CASSSGTGLYEQYF.

The count of this clone is one. The chain recombines TRBV19 with TRBJ2-2; the match to TRBD1 covers 9 bases. The CDR3 totals 22 residues. V lost 2 bases and J lost 0; bases outside the gene matches: 19. In germline, CDR1 is LNHDA, CDR2 SQIVND (reference sequence). DNA for the CDR3: TGTGCCAGTAGTATACACTGGGACAGGGCGGTAACAGTACCCTCGAACACCGGGGAGCTGTTTTTT. The encoded protein is CASSIHWDRAVTVPSNTGELFF. The variable domain in full, with the rest retrieved from reference TRBV19 and TRBJ2-2, is DGGITQSPKYLFRKEGQNVTLSCEQNLNHDAMYWYRQDPGQGLRLIYYSQIVNDFQKGDIAEGYSVSREKKESFPLTVTSAQKNPTAFYLCASSIHWDRAVTVPSNTGELFFGEGSRLTVL.

This clone was counted a few times. The V call is TRBV11-2, the J call TRBJ2-7; 9 bases map to TRBD1. CDR1 and CDR2 (germline): SGHAT, FQNNGV. V gave up 4 bases and J gave up 3 bases; unmatched junction bases: 7. The CDR3 runs to 15 residues. The CDR3 nucleotides read TGTGCCAGCAGCTCAGTACTGGGACAGGGCTACGAGCAGTACTTC. It codes for CASSSVLGQGYEQYF.

The chain links TRBV11-2 to TRBJ2-3; possible D gene TRBD2, 5 bases. The CDR3 is 16 amino acids. Trimming removed 1 base from V and 6 bases from J, with 17 bases in between. Germline V gene sequence: CDR1 SGHAT, CDR2 FQNNGV. This CDR3 reads CASSLGPERGRDTQYF. In DNA, the CDR3 is TGTGCCAGCAGCTTAGGCCCCGAACGGGGAAGGGATACGCAGTATTTT.

The chain has TRBV6-1 and TRBJ2-1, with a tentative D call TRBD2 (5 bases). This CDR3 spans 16 amino acids. V was pared by 4 bases and J by 2 bases, with 15 bases between. The germline CDR1 and CDR2 sequences are MNHNS and SASEGT. The CDR3 loop reads CASSARTPLTYNEQFF. In DNA, the CDR3 is TGTGCCAGCAGTGCCCGGACTCCTCTTACCTACAATGAGCAGTTCTTC.

The chain couples TRBV12-3 or TRBV12-4 to TRBJ1-4; D is possibly TRBD1 (5 bases). This CDR3 contains 13 residues. Trimming left V 0 bases short and J 9 bases short, with 8 bases between. The DNA of the CDR3 is TGTGCCAGCAGTTTAGCAAGGGGCCAAAAACTGTTTTTT. This gives the protein CASSLARGQKLFF.

The chain combines TRBV5-1 with TRBJ2-1; TRBD2 agrees at 12 bases. The J segment lost 5 bases and the V segment lost 1 base, leaving 10 bases of the junction unmatched. There are 18 residues in the CDR3. Germline V gene data show CDR1 as SGHRS and CDR2 as YFSETQ. This chain's CDR3 is CASSLTSGRIFSHNEQFF. CDR3 DNA sequence: TGCGCCAGCAGCTTGACTAGCGGGAGGATTTTTAGCCACAATGAGCAGTTCTTC.

This clone was seen only a few times. The V call is TRBV30, the J call TRBJ2-1; D is undetermined. V lost 5 bases and J lost 0, with 11 bases in between. The CDR3 loop spans 14 amino acids. The germline V gene encodes CDR1 GTSNPN and CDR2 SVGIG (reference sequence). The CDR3 sequence is CAWASVSSYNEQFF. Here the CDR3 DNA reads TGTGCCTGGGCAAGCGTGAGCTCCTACAATGAGCAGTTCTTC.

The gene calls are TRBV3-1 (or the pseudogene TRBV3-2) and TRBJ2-2, with 9 bases that match TRBD2. CDR1 and CDR2 (germline): LGHDT, YNNKEL (reference sequence). This CDR3 has 15 amino acids. The ends lost 3 bases at V and 5 bases at J; junction bases unmatched: 4. CDR3 DNA: TGTGCCAGCAGCCATTGGACTAGCGATACCGGGGAGCTGTTTTTT. It yields the protein CASSHWTSDTGELFF.

V gene TRBV5-4 combines with J gene TRBJ2-2; weak D call: TRBD2 (6 bases). Germline CDR1 and CDR2: SGHNT and YYREEE (reference sequence). V lost 5 bases to trimming and J lost 7 bases, with 12 bases between them. The CDR3 is made up of 13 amino acids. DNA for the CDR3: TGTGCCAGCAGTCCCAAGGAGGGCGGGGAGCTGTTTTTT. Its protein is CASSPKEGGELFF.

This clone was counted a few times. The chain combines TRBV5-6 with TRBJ1-3; D unresolved. The germline CDR1 and CDR2 sequences are SGHDT and YYEEEE. The CDR3 extends over 13 amino acids. The V and J ends lost 4 bases and 0 bases respectively, with 5 bases between them. The CDR3 sequence is CASSAFSGNTIYF. CDR3 nucleotides: TGTGCCAGCAGCGCCTTCTCTGGAAACACCATATATTTT.

V usage is TRBV19 and J usage is TRBJ1-4; D perhaps matches TRBD1 (5 bases). The ends were cut back, 2 bases at V and 7 bases at J, with 14 bases in the middle. The CDR3 is 15 amino acids. Germline loops: CDR1 LNHDA, CDR2 SQIVND (reference sequence). The CDR3 DNA follows: TGTGCCAGTAGTATACGGGGAGGGGCGCGTGAAAAACTGTTTTTT. It yields the protein CASSIRGGAREKLFF.

This clone has just one count. The chain uses TRBV29-1 and TRBJ1-2, with D perhaps TRBD1 (5 bases). The CDR3 is 12 amino acids. The ends were cut back, 5 bases at V and 12 bases at J, with 19 bases in the middle. CDR1 is SQVTM, CDR2 ANQGSEA, per germline. In DNA form, the CDR3 reads TGCAGCGTTAGGACAACCGGGCAGGGTAACACCTTC. It specifies CSVRTTGQGNTF.

The gene calls are TRBV2 and TRBJ1-1; 8 bases are shared with TRBD1. CDR3 length equals 14 residues. CDR1 is SNHLY, CDR2 FYNNEI, per germline. V lost 7 bases and J lost 6; bases outside the gene matches: 10. The CDR3 nucleotides are TGTGCCAGCATCCAGGGGGCGAAGTGGGCTGAAGCTTTCTTT. Protein: CASIQGAKWAEAFF.

This clone occurred a few times. The gene calls are TRBV18 and TRBJ1-4, with D perhaps matching TRBD1 (6 bases). The CDR3 runs to 15 residues. The ends were cut back, 4 bases at V and 4 bases at J, with 13 bases in the middle. Germline-derived CDR1 and CDR2 are KGHSH and LQKENI. The CDR3 region is CASSLQGPGNEKLFF. The CDR3 DNA reads TGTGCCAGCTCACTGCAGGGGCCTGGTAATGAAAAACTGTTTTTT. Filled out from reference TRBV18 and TRBJ1-4, the complete variable domain reads NAGVMQNPRHLVRRRGQEARLRCSPMKGHSHVYWYRQLPEEGLKFMVYLQKENIIDESGMPKERFSAEFPKEGPSILRIQQVVRGDSAAYFCASSLQGPGNEKLFFGSGTQLSVL.

This clone came up a few times. The chain couples TRBV7-9 to TRBJ2-1; D possibly corresponds to TRBD1 (5 bases). Germline V lookup: CDR1 SEHNR, CDR2 FQNEAQ (reference sequence). V was shortened by 0 bases and J by 5 bases, with 5 bases between the two germline ends. The CDR3 sequence is 13 residues long. The CDR3 DNA sequence: TGTGCCAGCAGCTTAGCAGGGGACAATGAGCAGTTCTTC. Encoded protein: CASSLAGDNEQFF.

This chain joins TRBV5-4 and TRBJ2-3, with D possibly being TRBD1 (6 bases). The CDR3 has 15 residues. Trimming left V 4 bases short and J 2 bases short, with 14 bases between. The V gene's germline CDR1 is SGHNT and CDR2 YYREEE (reference sequence). CDR3 DNA: TGTGCCAGCAGCGCCGGACAGCCTAACACAGATACGCAGTATTTT. Its protein product is CASSAGQPNTDTQYF.

V and J are TRBV6-1 and TRBJ2-7; TRBD2 matches 9 bases. The CDR3 length is 18 residues. V was clipped by 4 bases and J by 3 bases; unmatched bases: 16. Per germline, CDR1 MNHNS and CDR2 SASEGT. The CDR3 loop reads CASSGGVAGGHRLYEQYF. DNA for the CDR3: TGTGCCAGCAGTGGTGGTGTGGCGGGAGGGCATAGGCTCTACGAGCAGTACTTC.